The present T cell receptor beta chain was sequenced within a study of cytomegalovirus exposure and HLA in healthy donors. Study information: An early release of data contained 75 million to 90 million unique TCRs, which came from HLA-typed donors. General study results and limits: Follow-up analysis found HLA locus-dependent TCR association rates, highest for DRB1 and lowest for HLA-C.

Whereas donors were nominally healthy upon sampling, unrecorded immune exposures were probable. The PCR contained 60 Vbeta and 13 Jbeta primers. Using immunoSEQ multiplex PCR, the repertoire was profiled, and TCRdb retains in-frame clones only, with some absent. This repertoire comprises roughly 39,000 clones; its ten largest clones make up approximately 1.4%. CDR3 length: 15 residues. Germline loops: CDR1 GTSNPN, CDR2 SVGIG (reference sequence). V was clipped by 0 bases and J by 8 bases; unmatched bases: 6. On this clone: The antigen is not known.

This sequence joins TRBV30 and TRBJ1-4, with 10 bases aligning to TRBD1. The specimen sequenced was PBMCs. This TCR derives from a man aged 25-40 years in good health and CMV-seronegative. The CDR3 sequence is CAWSVPTGGEEKLFF. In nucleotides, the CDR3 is TGTGCCTGGAGTGTTCCGACAGGGGGCGAGGAAAAACTGTTTTTT.